The 2 T cell receptor beta chains reported below all come from one sample, sequenced in a study of cytomegalovirus exposure and HLA in healthy donors (dated by TCRdb to 2015 to 2018). The library came from the immunoSEQ multiplex PCR assay. The multiplex PCR relied on a mix of 60 forward primers for TCR Vbeta segments and 13 reverse primers for TCR Jbeta segments. Imported from immuneACCESS, the table was reduced by TCRdb to in-frame sequences with V and J called. These copies leave out some clones; in studies compared against another copy, an unresolved V gene accounts for under half, and the cause of the remainder is not known. In all, the sample holds 150,000 or so clones, and 73% of those were seen once. The ten largest account for 1.5% to 2% of the sample. Source material: PBMCs. Every receptor here comes from a woman between 18 and 29 years old in good health and CMV-seronegative.

This chain uses TRBV7-9 with TRBJ1-5; D gene uncertain. Germline values: CDR1 SEHNR, CDR2 FQNEAQ (reference sequence). The CDR3 spans 15 residues. V shed 5 bases and J shed 0 bases, with 11 bases lying between them. CDR3 in amino acids: CASSTDGNSNQPQHF. The DNA of the CDR3 is TGTGCCAGCAGCACGGACGGGAATAGCAATCAGCCCCAGCATTTT.

In its sample, this clone was seen a few times. This sequence joins TRBV2 and TRBJ1-6; tentatively, D is TRBD1 (6 bases). This CDR3 has 15 residues. Trimming stripped 1 base from V and 7 bases from J, with 11 bases between. Germline V gene lookup returns CDR1 SNHLY and CDR2 FYNNEI. Here the CDR3 reads CASSEDRANNSPLHF. For the CDR3, the DNA is TGTGCCAGCAGTGAAGACAGGGCCAACAATTCACCCCTCCACTTT.